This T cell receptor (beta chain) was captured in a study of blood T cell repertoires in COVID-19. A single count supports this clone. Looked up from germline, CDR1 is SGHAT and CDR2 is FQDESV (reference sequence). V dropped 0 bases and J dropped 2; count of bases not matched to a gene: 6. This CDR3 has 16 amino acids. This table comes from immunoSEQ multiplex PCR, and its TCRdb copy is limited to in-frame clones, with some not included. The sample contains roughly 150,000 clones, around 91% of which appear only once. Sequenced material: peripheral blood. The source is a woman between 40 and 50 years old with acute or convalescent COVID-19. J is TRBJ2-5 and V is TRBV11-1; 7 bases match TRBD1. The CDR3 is CASSLADRDLQETQYF. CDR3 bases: TGTGCCAGCAGCTTAGCTGACAGGGATTTGCAAGAGACCCAGTACTTC.